Each of the 25 T cell receptor beta chains below was sequenced from the same sample in a study of vaccination effects on CD4 cells after COVID-19 (dated 2022 in TCRdb). After less than 13 days of culture, CD4+ T cells were isolated with the EasySep CD4+ T cell isolation kit. Two doses of either the BNT162b2 or the mRNA-1273 mRNA SARS-CoV-2 vaccine were administered to participants. The library was produced with the immunoSEQ multiplex PCR assay. In TCRdb, the immuneACCESS table is reduced to in-frame sequences with V and J assigned. These tables do not hold every clone; where another copy was compared, an unresolved V gene accounts for under half, and the others remain unexplained. The sample profile shows fewer than 75,000 clones; around 73% of them were found once. The ten top clones hold around 4% of the sample. Their recognized antigens are unknown. Sample: CD4+ T cells from PBMCs cultured without peptide, taken after COVID-19 vaccination. Every receptor here comes from a human donor who received a COVID-19 vaccine.

The chain is built from TRBV9 and TRBJ1-2; 7 bases align to TRBD1. CDR1 and CDR2 from the germline V gene are SGDLS and YYNGEE. The trim removed 6 bases at V and 4 bases at J, leaving 6 bases unmatched. The CDR3 covers 13 residues. CDR3 in amino acids: CASNRQGGYGYTF. In DNA form, the CDR3 reads TGTGCCAGCAACCGACAGGGAGGCTATGGCTACACCTTC.

This rearrangement joins TRBV11-1 to TRBJ1-2; 7 nucleotides match TRBD1. The CDR3 runs 14 residues. The V and J ends lost 5 bases and 3 bases, in that order; junction bases with no gene match: 6. Looked up from germline, CDR1 is SGHAT and CDR2 is FQDESV (reference sequence). Here the CDR3 DNA reads TGTGCCAGCAGCCGACAGGGCCTCGACTATGGCTACACCTTC. Translating gives CASSRQGLDYGYTF.

The chain links TRBV2 to TRBJ1-2; D is unresolved. Trimming pared 3 bases from V and 4 bases from J, leaving 3 bases between. This CDR3 is built from 11 residues. Per the germline V gene, CDR1 is SNHLY and CDR2 is FYNNEI. This chain's CDR3 is CASSDPYGYTF. CDR3 DNA sequence: TGTGCCAGCAGTGATCCCTATGGCTACACCTTC. Full variable domain (remainder filled in from reference TRBV2 and TRBJ1-2): EPEVTQTPSHQVTQMGQEVILRCVPISNHLYFYWYRQILGQKVEFLVSFYNNEISEKSEIFDDQFSVERPDGSNFTLKIRSTKLEDSAMYFCASSDPYGYTFGSGTRLTVV.

This chain links TRBV5-1 with TRBJ1-2, with TRBD1 as a possible D gene (6 bases). Germline V gene sequence: CDR1 SGHRS, CDR2 YFSETQ. This CDR3 has 14 residues. V was trimmed by 4 bases and J by 1 base, leaving 11 bases between them. The CDR3 here is CASSALQGNYGYTF. The CDR3 bases are TGCGCCAGCAGCGCCCTACAGGGTAACTATGGCTACACCTTC. Filled out from reference TRBV5-1 and TRBJ1-2, the complete variable domain reads KAGVTQTPRYLIKTRGQQVTLSCSPISGHRSVSWYQQTPGQGLQFLFEYFSETQRNKGNFPGRFSGRQFSNSRSEMNVSTLELGDSALYLCASSALQGNYGYTFGSGTRLTVV.

V gene TRBV28 combines with J gene TRBJ2-7; unclear D gene. V gave up 4 bases and J gave up 5 bases, with 12 bases separating them. Per germline, CDR1 MDHEN and CDR2 SYDVKM. The length of the CDR3 is 13 residues. The CDR3 bases are TGTGCCAGCAGTTATGGTAAGCGAAACGAGCAGTACTTC. Translation gives CASSYGKRNEQYF.

The V and J genes are TRBV5-1 and TRBJ1-5; a possible D gene is TRBD1 (5 bases). V lost 3 bases, J lost 0 bases, and 10 bases lay in between. CDR3 length equals 15 residues. The germline gives CDR1 SGHRS, CDR2 YFSETQ. This chain's CDR3 is CASSWRGGSNQPQHF. The CDR3 DNA reads as TGCGCCAGCAGCTGGCGGGGGGGTAGCAATCAGCCCCAGCATTTT. Complete variable domain (other parts from reference TRBV5-1 and TRBJ1-5): KAGVTQTPRYLIKTRGQQVTLSCSPISGHRSVSWYQQTPGQGLQFLFEYFSETQRNKGNFPGRFSGRQFSNSRSEMNVSTLELGDSALYLCASSWRGGSNQPQHFGDGTRLSIL.

This rearrangement joins TRBV6-2 or TRBV6-3 to TRBJ2-3; 12 nucleotides align to TRBD2. The CDR3 is 19 amino acids. Per the germline V gene, CDR1 is MNHEY and CDR2 is SVGEGT. V trimming: 0 bases; J trimming: 4 bases; junction bases outside the gene matches: 11. CDR3: CASSYSANRGLAGPDTQYF. The CDR3 DNA reads TGTGCCAGCAGTTACTCGGCCAACCGCGGACTAGCGGGGCCAGATACGCAGTATTTT.

The genes are TRBV19 and TRBJ2-4; 11 nucleotides agree with TRBD2. The J segment lost 6 bases and the V segment lost 1 base, leaving 8 bases of the junction unmatched. The CDR3 is 17 residues long. CDR1 and CDR2 from the germline V gene are LNHDA and SQIVND (reference sequence). DNA for the CDR3: TGTGCCAGTAGTATAGGTGGGACTAGCGGAAGAGGAAACATTCAGTACTTC. Translating it yields CASSIGGTSGRGNIQYF.

The chain combines TRBV23-1 with TRBJ2-3; 9 bases match TRBD1. TRBV23-1 is known as an ORF, though its function is uncertain. Unmatched junction bases numbered 11, after V lost 8 bases and J lost 5 bases. The CDR3 runs to 15 residues. CDR3 in amino acids: CASPRRDRERDTQYF. CDR3 nucleotides: TGCGCCAGCCCCCGAAGGGACAGGGAGAGAGATACGCAGTATTTT.

The chain combines TRBV12-3 or TRBV12-4 with TRBJ1-2; no clear D gene. Trimming removed 6 bases at V and 4 bases at J, with 12 bases between. The CDR3 is 13 residues long. CDR3 loop: CASRGSTAYGYTF. The DNA of the CDR3 is TGTGCCAGCAGAGGATCAACAGCCTATGGCTACACCTTC.

The chain uses TRBV18 and TRBJ1-5; perhaps TRBD1 as D (6 bases). This CDR3 spans 15 amino acids. CDR1 is KGHSH, CDR2 LQKENI, per germline. V lost 6 bases to trimming and J lost 7 bases, with 19 bases between them. The CDR3 loop reads CASSSELYREQPQHF. The DNA of the CDR3 is TGTGCCAGCTCTTCCGAACTATACAGGGAGCAGCCCCAGCATTTT.

This chain joins TRBV7-2 and TRBJ2-1; D call uncertain. In germline, CDR1 is SGHTA, CDR2 FQGNSA. The CDR3 extends over 12 amino acids. Trimming stripped 4 bases from V and 13 bases from J, with 14 bases between. DNA for the CDR3: TGTGCCAGCAGCTCCTTCCCAGGATTACAGTTCTTC. Translated: CASSSFPGLQFF.

The rearrangement uses TRBV5-4 and TRBJ1-2; D gene unclear. The V gene lost 5 bases and the J gene lost 7 bases, with 15 bases spanning the gap. From germline, CDR1 is SGHNT and CDR2 YYREEE (reference sequence). The CDR3 loop spans 13 amino acids. This CDR3 reads CASRPPGESGYTF. The CDR3 DNA is TGTGCCAGCAGACCTCCCGGGGAGAGTGGCTACACCTTC. The variable domain in full, completed from reference TRBV5-4 and TRBJ1-2, reads ETGVTQSPTHLIKTRGQQVTLRCSSQSGHNTVSWYQQALGQGPQFIFQYYREEENGRGNFPPRFSGLQFPNYSSELNVNALELDDSALYLCASRPPGESGYTFGSGTRLTVV.

This clone was recorded once. The chain employs TRBV27 and TRBJ2-1, with D maybe TRBD1 (6 bases). Germline assignment: CDR1 MNHEY and CDR2 SMNVEV (reference sequence). The CDR3 is 13 amino acids. V gave up 3 bases and J gave up 7 bases, with 10 bases separating them. CDR3 sequence: CASSLDSRNEQFF. The CDR3 bases are TGTGCCAGCAGTTTGGACAGTCGAAATGAGCAGTTCTTC.

The chain joins TRBV7-2 to TRBJ1-1; no definite D call. This CDR3 is 17 amino acids long. The V end lost 2 bases, the J end lost 0 bases, and 16 bases lay between the germline ends. Germline V gene lookup returns CDR1 SGHTA and CDR2 FQGNSA. The CDR3: CASSLRSGWGLNTEAFF. The CDR3 nucleotides are TGTGCCAGCAGCTTAAGGAGCGGATGGGGATTGAACACTGAAGCTTTCTTT.

This chain links TRBV9 with TRBJ2-5; 9 bases align to TRBD1. V was pared by 4 bases and J by 5 bases, with 12 bases of the junction left unmatched. CDR1 and CDR2 from the germline V gene are SGDLS and YYNGEE. This CDR3 comprises 16 residues. The CDR3 loop reads CASSPRGTGFFETQYF. Written as DNA, the CDR3 is TGTGCCAGCAGCCCCAGGGGGACAGGGTTCTTCGAGACCCAGTACTTC.

The CDR3 nucleotides read TGTGCCAGCAGCCGGTACTACGAGCAGTACTTC. This codes for CASSRYYEQYF. This chain connects TRBV5-6 to TRBJ2-7; D unclear. The CDR3 is 11 amino acids. With 4 bases removed from V and 3 bases from J, the gap between germline ends came to 5 bases. The germline V gene has CDR1 SGHDT and CDR2 YYEEEE.

The CDR3, as DNA: TGTGCCAGCAGTTCACACGGACAGTCCCAAGAGACCCAGTACTTC. This gives the protein CASSSHGQSQETQYF. This chain links TRBV6-2 or TRBV6-3 with TRBJ2-5, with TRBD1 as a possible D gene (6 bases). The CDR3 sequence is 15 residues long. The germline CDR1 and CDR2 sequences are MNHEY and SVGEGT. V lost 4 bases and J lost 1, with 13 bases in between.

The chain employs TRBV4-3 and TRBJ2-5; D unclear. Germline values: CDR1 LGHNA, CDR2 YSLEER. V gave up 1 base and J gave up 4 bases, with 7 bases separating them. This CDR3 comprises 13 residues. The CDR3: CASSQGRRETQYF. The DNA of the CDR3 is TGCGCCAGCAGCCAAGGTCGGCGAGAGACCCAGTACTTC.

V usage is TRBV7-9 and J usage is TRBJ2-5; D unresolved. The CDR3 extends over 15 amino acids. Germline V gene data show CDR1 as SEHNR and CDR2 as FQNEAQ (reference sequence). With 5 bases removed from V and 1 base from J, the gap between germline ends came to 14 bases. CDR3 bases: TGTGCCAGCAGCAAGGACCAGTCCTTCCAAGAGACCCAGTACTTC. Translating it yields CASSKDQSFQETQYF.

The chain links TRBV2 to TRBJ2-3; D unclear. Germline CDR1 reads SNHLY; CDR2 reads FYNNEI. The CDR3 is 13 residues long. Trimming removed 7 bases at V and 2 bases at J, with 10 bases between. The CDR3 sequence is CASKVGLTDTQYF. CDR3 bases: TGTGCCAGCAAGGTGGGCCTCACAGATACGCAGTATTTT.

The rearrangement links TRBV19 to TRBJ2-2, with TRBD1 matching 10 bases. The CDR3 is made up of 17 amino acids. The V gene end was trimmed by 3 bases and the J gene end by 4 bases; junction bases not matched to a gene: 8. Germline V gene sequence: CDR1 LNHDA, CDR2 SQIVND (reference sequence). The CDR3 here is CASSILKGQGGTGELFF. The CDR3 DNA reads TGTGCCAGTAGTATCCTCAAAGGACAGGGGGGCACCGGGGAGCTGTTTTTT.

The gene calls are TRBV6-6 and TRBJ1-5, with 7 bases identical to TRBD1. CDR1 is MNHNY and CDR2 is SVGAGI in the germline V gene (reference sequence). The V gene end was trimmed by 6 bases and the J gene end by 0 bases; junction bases not matched to a gene: 8. The CDR3 covers 16 residues. CDR3: CASSPGQRGSNQPQHF. CDR3 sequence (DNA): TGTGCCAGCAGCCCGGGACAGAGAGGTAGCAATCAGCCCCAGCATTTT.

This chain joins TRBV20-1 and TRBJ2-3; 16 bases align to TRBD2. Germline V gene data show CDR1 as DFQATT and CDR2 as SNEGSKA (reference sequence). This CDR3 has 15 residues. With V trimmed by 3 bases and J by 12 bases, 9 bases remained unmatched. Written as DNA, the CDR3 is TGCAGTGCTAGTCCTGTTGGGACTAGCGGGAGGGACCAGTATTTT. As protein: CSASPVGTSGRDQYF.

The chain uses TRBV27 and TRBJ1-5, with no clear D. Germline CDR1 MNHEY, CDR2 SMNVEV (reference sequence). There are 12 residues in the CDR3. Trimming left V 3 bases short and J 3 bases short, with 3 bases between. The CDR3 reads CASSFHNQPQHF. DNA of the CDR3: TGTGCCAGCAGTTTTCACAATCAGCCCCAGCATTTT.